These 17 T cell receptor beta chains were all obtained from the same sample, sequenced in a study of T cells in Graves' hyperthyroidism and ophthalmopathy. RNA transcripts served as the template for amplifying TCR beta CDR3 regions. When the TCR CDR3 underwent first-round RT-PCR, the HTBI primer set was used. TCRdb used MiXCR to reprocess the multiplex PCR reads, holding one entry per CDR3 protein. The sample consists of about 540,000 distinct CDR3 sequences, under 60% of them appearing once. The source material was peripheral blood or thyroid tissue (not recorded which). These receptors were obtained from a woman under 30 with Graves' hyperthyroidism.

The table lists this clonotype with many counts. This chain uses TRBV25-1 with TRBJ2-1; D not certain. Trimming took 5 bases from V and 0 from J, leaving 14 bases between them. The CDR3 runs 16 residues. Per the germline V gene, CDR1 is MGHDK and CDR2 is SYGVNS. As DNA, the CDR3 is TGTGCCAGCAGTCCCCCAGCCGGAAGCTCCTACAATGAGCAGTTCTTC. It yields the protein CASSPPAGSSYNEQFF. The variable domain in full, with the rest retrieved from reference TRBV25-1 and TRBJ2-1, is EADIYQTPRYLVIGTGKKITLECSQTMGHDKMYWYQQDPGMELHLIHYSYGVNSTEKGDLSSESTVSRIRTEHFPLTLESARPSHTSQYLCASSPPAGSSYNEQFFGPGTRLTVL.

This clonotype was picked up many times. J is TRBJ2-7 and V is TRBV20-1, with a weak D call TRBD1 (7 bases). From germline, CDR1 is DFQATT and CDR2 SNEGSKA (reference sequence). This CDR3 spans 13 amino acids. CDR3 sequence reads: CSEGRQGGYEQYF. CDR3 bases: TGCAGCGAGGGGCGGCAGGGGGGCTACGAGCAGTACTTC.

This clonotype was counted a few times. The V and J genes are TRBV27 and TRBJ2-7, with D possibly being TRBD1 (6 bases). The CDR3 is 14 amino acids. The V gene's germline CDR1 is MNHEY and CDR2 SMNVEV (reference sequence). The V gene lost 3 bases and the J gene lost 2 bases, with 11 bases spanning the gap. CDR3 region: CASSFRDIPYEQYF. In DNA, the CDR3 is TGTGCCAGCAGTTTCCGGGACATTCCCTACGAGCAGTACTTC.

This clonotype was seen at least ten times. The genes are TRBV19 and TRBJ1-4, with 7 bases aligning to TRBD1. From germline, CDR1 is LNHDA and CDR2 SQIVND (reference sequence). The V segment lost 4 bases and the J segment 2 bases; nucleotides outside the gene matches: 4. The length of the CDR3 is 15 residues. The CDR3 DNA follows: TGTGCCAGTAGTAGACAGGGATATACTAATGAAAAACTGTTTTTT. It encodes CASSRQGYTNEKLFF. Using reference TRBV19 and TRBJ1-4 for the parts outside the CDR3, the full variable domain is DGGITQSPKYLFRKEGQNVTLSCEQNLNHDAMYWYRQDPGQGLRLIYYSQIVNDFQKGDIAEGYSVSREKKESFPLTVTSAQKNPTAFYLCASSRQGYTNEKLFFGSGTQLSVL.

This clonotype was recorded at least ten times. J is TRBJ1-2 and V is TRBV7-9; TRBD1 might be the D (6 bases). Trimming pared 5 bases from V and 5 bases from J, leaving 18 bases between. Germline V gene data show CDR1 as SEHNR and CDR2 as FQNEAQ (reference sequence). This CDR3 spans 15 amino acids. As DNA, the CDR3 is TGTGCCAGCAGCCCCGAGGGGGGGCGTTTTTATGGCTACACCTTC. It specifies CASSPEGGRFYGYTF.

This clonotype came up a few times. This chain joins TRBV15 and TRBJ2-3; tentatively, D is TRBD1 (5 bases). Germline V lookup: CDR1 LNHNV, CDR2 YYDKDF (reference sequence). V lost 0 bases to trimming and J lost 0 bases, with 7 bases between them. The CDR3 totals 15 residues. The CDR3 region has the DNA TGTGCCACCAGCAGAGATCCAGGGAGCACAGATACGCAGTATTTT. Residues: CATSRDPGSTDTQYF.

V gene TRBV10-3 combines with J gene TRBJ1-4; D is unclear. Between the trimmed V and J ends, which lost 5 bases and 8 bases, there was a span of 12 bases. The germline V gene has CDR1 ENHRY and CDR2 SYGVKD. The CDR3 has 13 amino acids. In nucleotides, the CDR3 is TGTGCCATCAGTTTTCGAGGTCGAGAAAAACTGTTTTTT. Translated, it gives CAISFRGREKLFF.

The chain carries TRBV24-1 and TRBJ2-1; no firm D call. The J call may be in error: the DNA end matches TRBJ2-7 better. The V gene's germline CDR1 is KGHDR and CDR2 SFDVKD. CDR3 length: 11 amino acids. This CDR3 reads CATSGYNEQYF. CDR3 in DNA: TGTGCCACCAGTGGTTACAATGAGCAGTACTTC.

At least ten counts were recorded for this clonotype. V gene TRBV5-6 combines with J gene TRBJ1-5; possibly TRBD1 for D (6 bases). CDR3 length equals 16 residues. CDR1 and CDR2 from the germline V gene are SGHDT and YYEEEE. The V gene lost 5 bases and the J gene lost 3 bases, with 18 bases spanning the gap. The CDR3 spells CASSAAETGPNQPQHF. CDR3 DNA: TGTGCCAGCAGTGCTGCTGAGACAGGCCCCAATCAGCCCCAGCATTTT.

V and J are TRBV20-1 and TRBJ1-2; the D is unclear. The CDR3 loop spans 13 amino acids. Trimming stripped 0 bases from V and 4 bases from J, with 9 bases between. Germline V gene data show CDR1 as DFQATT and CDR2 as SNEGSKA (reference sequence). As DNA, the CDR3 is TGCAGTGCTAGAGATGGTAGCGGCTATGGCTACACCTTC. This gives the protein CSARDGSGYGYTF.

This clonotype was picked up many times. The chain is built from TRBV28 and TRBJ1-1; D unclear. V lost 6 bases and J lost 5, with 10 bases in between. The CDR3 consists of 12 residues. Germline V gene sequence: CDR1 MDHEN, CDR2 SYDVKM. The CDR3 bases are TGTGCCAGCAGCACCCTAGTGACTGAAGCTTTCTTT. It specifies CASSTLVTEAFF.

This clonotype was detected many times. The V gene is TRBV4-1, the J gene TRBJ2-7; unclear D gene. Germline assignment: CDR1 MGHRA and CDR2 YSYEKL. With 0 bases removed from V and 1 base from J, the gap between germline ends came to 10 bases. The CDR3 has 15 residues. The DNA for the CDR3 is TGCGCCAGCAGCCAAGACACCTTCCTTTCCTACGAGCAGTACTTC. This encodes CASSQDTFLSYEQYF.

This clonotype was picked up many times. The chain is built from TRBV9 and TRBJ1-1; D may be TRBD1 (6 bases). Germline V gene data show CDR1 as SGDLS and CDR2 as YYNGEE. Trimming pared 0 bases from V and 6 bases from J, leaving 9 bases between. The CDR3 is 13 residues long. CDR3 sequence: CASSVVGAAEAFF. The CDR3 bases are TGTGCCAGCAGCGTAGTGGGGGCAGCTGAAGCTTTCTTT.

Comments on this clonotype: This CDR3 fails to terminate in the conserved phenylalanine or tryptophan, so it likely reflects a read error. The DNA is left out, because the CDR3 cannot be placed on it with certainty; the CDR3 is given as TCRdb lists it. The rearrangement uses TRBV5-1 and TRBJ1-1. The germline gives CDR1 SGHRS, CDR2 YFSETQ. The CDR3 has 8 amino acids, counting both end residues. CDR3 sequence reads: CASSQEAQ.

This clonotype was seen repeatedly, ten times or more. The rearrangement links TRBV20-1 to TRBJ1-5; a possible D gene is TRBD1 (5 bases). Germline values: CDR1 DFQATT, CDR2 SNEGSKA (reference sequence). The CDR3 is 15 residues long. V was clipped by 6 bases and J by 4 bases, with 19 bases between them. The CDR3 here is CSAATPGTGNQPQHF. The CDR3 DNA follows: TGCAGTGCCGCAACCCCCGGGACGGGGAATCAGCCCCAGCATTTT.

This clonotype showed up just a few times. Relative to the germline gene, one junction end is altered; a read error may explain this. The CDR3 is CASSLIKEAPRDGYTF. CDR3 coding DNA: TGTGCCAGCAGCTTGATTAAAGAAGCTCCCCGGGATGGCTACACCTTC. The chain links TRBV5-1 to TRBJ1-2; D is ambiguous. CDR3 size: 16 residues. Germline V gene sequence: CDR1 SGHRS, CDR2 YFSETQ.

This clonotype was counted many times. In DNA, the CDR3 is TGTGCCAGCAGCTTGGTAACCGGGCAGGGGCCCCAGCATTTT. Encoded protein: CASSLVTGQGPQHF. The chain joins TRBV5-8 to TRBJ1-5; possibly TRBD1 for D (5 bases). V dropped 0 bases and J dropped 9 bases, with 13 bases sitting between them. Germline loops: CDR1 SGHTS, CDR2 YDEGEE. This CDR3 comprises 14 residues.